This T cell receptor beta chain was retrieved from a study of memory CD4+ T cells and cytomegalovirus serostatus. The assay was immunoSEQ multiplex PCR, and TCRdb's table has in-frame clones only and misses some. This table has about 56,000 clones, roughly 80% appearing once. This clone appeared a few times. The CDR3 extends over 15 amino acids. Per the germline V gene, CDR1 is KGHSH and CDR2 is LQKENI. V gave up 4 bases and J gave up 5 bases, with 14 bases separating them. Single viable CD3+CD4+CD8-CD45RO+ cells were sorted as the memory CD4+ T cells. Sequenced material: memory CD4+ T cells from blood. This sequence joins TRBV18 and TRBJ1-4; possibly TRBD1 for D (6 bases). This clonotype was sampled from an adult in good health and CMV-seronegative. This CDR3 reads CASSRGGPLNEKLFF. In nucleotides, the CDR3 is TGTGCCAGCTCACGAGGGGGGCCTCTAAATGAAAAACTGTTTTTT.